Described below is a single TCR beta chain sequence and its context. This clonotype occurred many times. Its target antigen remains unknown. Base quality data are lacking; no much larger clone is found one base away. Hyperthyroidism patients were newly diagnosed, had a disease duration of under 2 months, and were aged 18 to 65 years. Exclusion was applied to patients with uncontrolled infections, other autoimmune diseases, pregnancy or lactation. Diagnoses relied on clinical symptoms, serum thyroxine and TRAb, thyroid ultrasound and orbital computed tomography. Blood from progressor patients was drawn when they were first diagnosed with hyperthyroidism, before any ophthalmopathy symptoms appeared. PBMCs were isolated from around 10 ml of fresh peripheral blood by Ficoll-Paque density gradient centrifugation. Progressor patients were defined as those initially diagnosed with Graves' hyperthyroidism in whom ophthalmopathy developed during follow-up. Total RNA was extracted using Trizol reagent, and RNA quality was assessed on an Agilent 2100 Bioanalyzer.

These data come from a study of T cells in Graves' hyperthyroidism and ophthalmopathy (dated by TCRdb to about 2019). Regarding the complete study: Peripheral blood was sampled at the time of initial diagnosis, prior to any treatment. TCR V-J signatures able to tell the groups apart were searched for in a discovery cohort of 90 to 100 patients, of whom 43 had Graves' ophthalmopathy and roughly 58 had stable Graves' hyperthyroidism. In about 6 Graves' hyperthyroidism patients, the study also compared T-cell repertoires from thyroid tissue with T-cell repertoires from blood. Prospective prediction of ophthalmopathy was tested in an independent validation cohort consisting of under 20 hyperthyroidism patients and some 17 patients who later progressed to ophthalmopathy. The 90 to 100 discovery patients were randomly split 7:3 into training and test sets. After sampling, hyperthyroidism patients received methimazole starting at 30 mg daily, and ophthalmopathy patients received high-dose intravenous methylprednisolone. The paper describes TCR Vbeta CDR3 sequencing of roughly 130 peripheral blood samples, made up of under 50 ophthalmopathy patients, around 78 hyperthyroidism patients and roughly 17 progressor patients.

Beyond this particular receptor, the publication reports: Ophthalmopathy was separated from stable hyperthyroidism by a 13 V-J signature model, with approximately 89% sensitivity and about 81% specificity obtained in cross-validation and 80%/75% obtained in testing. No statistical method was used to fix the sample size in advance, and group allocation was not hidden from the investigators. Most expanded thyroid clonotypes (frequency above 0.001) were also detected in blood, a finding suggesting that blood repertoires may reflect thyroid immune responses. In validation, progression to ophthalmopathy was predicted by the model with nearly 71% sensitivity and 72.22% specificity, a median of roughly six months before onset.

From cysteine to phenylalanine, the CDR3 is 13 amino acids long. The sequence is cut down to CDR3 DNA, 39 bases in frame from base 1. The germline V and J ends show losses of 7 bases and 4 bases respectively, and no gene match explains 3 bases of the junction. As encoded in the germline V gene (reference sequence), CDR1 is LNHDA while CDR2 is SQIVND. The TCR beta CDR3 regions were amplified from the RNA transcripts. For the first round of RT-PCR on the TCR CDR3, the HTBI primer set was used together with the Qiagen OneStep RT-PCR kit. Libraries were constructed in a second round of multiplex PCR, after which size selection and purification were performed. Libraries were sequenced paired-end with 100 bp reads on an Illumina HiSeq2000. Concerning the study's data processing: SOAPnuke was used to process the raw data, removing reads that contained adapters or uncalled bases, had a mean Phred below 15, or lacked an exact match to the constant primer or identifier. COPE v1.2.5 was used to merge high-quality paired reads, and clonotypes were defined as unique nucleotide sequences. MiTCR v1.1 was used to align clonotypes to the IMGT TRBV, TRBD and TRBJ reference segments. The analysis included only V-J combinations with a frequency above 0.0001, which together covered around 99% of the repertoires. A TCS score was defined as the ratio of F50 (clonal expansion) to E x V (chaos), with BLOSUM62-based TCRdist applied between CDR3 peptides within each V-J. Welch's t-statistics and random forest reduced roughly 530 V-J features to 10 to 15, which were used in a naive Bayes classifier (R e1071). TCRdb redid the processing of the public reads, applying fastp at Q25 and MiXCR, and retained in-frame beta chains. Rows with one shared CDR3 protein collapse into an entry with the most common genes and DNA. The V and J calls and clone size come from TCRdb's table, not from the authors' own analysis. In all, the sample holds 380,000 or so distinct CDR3 sequences, and 13% of those were seen once. The biggest ten clones account for about 20% of the sample.

The rearrangement joined TRBV19 to TRBJ1-5, and TRBD1 aligns with 8 junction nucleotides. The source material was blood. The receptor's source is a young man with Graves' hyperthyroidism that later progressed to Graves' ophthalmopathy. The CDR3 protein sequence reads: CASTGQENQPQHF. The nucleotides read TGTGCCAGTACGGGACAGGAAAATCAGCCCCAGCATTTT.